One sample yielded the 10 T cell receptor beta chains listed below, sequenced in a study of T cells expressing NK-cell markers. TCRdb reprocessed the 5' RACE reads and reports one entry per CDR3 protein, with no DNA. Its clone listing holds about 160,000 distinct CDR3 sequences. The sequencing sample was made of blood T cells: a sorted CD56 or NKG2C T cell subset, CD4+ or CD8+ T cells, or bulk PBMC T cells (not recorded which). The receptors derive from a woman between 18 and 70 years old in good health.

This chain connects TRBV2 to TRBJ2-7; TCRdb's D gene call, TRBD1, goes unchecked for lack of DNA. Germline CDR1 SNHLY, CDR2 FYNNEI. The CDR3 has 12 residues. CDR3 sequence: CASSEQTEEQYF.

The chain recombines TRBV7-2 with TRBJ1-2; TCRdb gives TRBD1 as the D gene, but with no DNA this cannot be confirmed. The CDR3 extends over 13 amino acids. Looked up from germline, CDR1 is SGHTA and CDR2 is FQGNSA. CDR3 protein: CASSRTGAYGYTF.

The chain carries TRBV3-1 and TRBJ2-1; TCRdb's D call, TRBD2, is unchecked because there is no DNA. CDR3 length: 15 residues. Germline loops: CDR1 LGHDT, CDR2 YNNKEL (reference sequence). The CDR3: CASTYHLAGVGEQFF.

The V and J genes are TRBV5-1 and TRBJ1-1. Per germline, CDR1 SGHRS and CDR2 YFSETQ. The CDR3 is made up of 14 amino acids. The CDR3 region is CASSLGAIPTEAFF.

This chain links TRBV3-1 with TRBJ2-7. The CDR3 consists of 11 residues. From germline, CDR1 is LGHDT and CDR2 YNNKEL (reference sequence). This CDR3 is CASSQGGEQYF.

The J gene is TRBJ2-5, the V gene TRBV11-1; the TRBD2 assignment by TCRdb is unverifiable without DNA. The germline V gene encodes CDR1 SGHAT and CDR2 FQDESV (reference sequence). The CDR3 sequence is 19 residues long. This CDR3 reads CASSLAQILREYGQETQYF. Full variable domain (missing parts from reference TRBV11-1 and TRBJ2-5): EAEVAQSPRYKITEKSQAVAFWCDPISGHATLYWYRQILGQGPELLVQFQDESVVDDSQLPKDRFSAERLKGVDSTLKIQPAELGDSAMYLCASSLAQILREYGQETQYFGPGTRLLVL.

The V call is TRBV10-3, the J call TRBJ1-1. The CDR3 spans 13 residues. CDR1 is ENHRY, CDR2 SYGVKD, per germline. The CDR3 region is CAISGGKNTEAFF.

V gene TRBV20-1 combines with J gene TRBJ1-1; absent DNA, TCRdb's TRBD1 call cannot be checked. The CDR3 is 13 residues long. Germline lookup yields CDR1 DFQATT and CDR2 SNEGSKA (reference sequence). The CDR3 reads CSEQGVSNTEAFF.

The V gene is TRBV7-2, the J gene TRBJ1-5. Germline V lookup: CDR1 SGHTA, CDR2 FQGNSA. The CDR3 totals 16 residues. CDR3 amino acids: CASSLFGGRGDQPQHF.

This rearrangement joins TRBV7-9 to TRBJ2-3; TCRdb returns TRBD1, unconfirmable since there is no DNA. Germline V gene sequence: CDR1 SEHNR, CDR2 FQNEAQ (reference sequence). The length of the CDR3 is 15 residues. CDR3 protein: CASSPTGTITDTQYF.